What follows is one T cell receptor (beta chain) and its context. Its antigen is not known. These data are taken from a study of cytomegalovirus exposure and HLA in healthy donors. Study results and caveats: Presence/absence comparisons presumed near-even sequencing depth among donors. Donor immune exposure was known only as CMV serostatus.

V trimming: 6 bases; J trimming: 9 bases; junction bases outside the gene matches: 14. This CDR3 is 15 amino acids long. Germline V gives CDR1 MNHEY, CDR2 SVGAGI. PCR employed 60 Vbeta and 13 Jbeta primers. Using immunoSEQ multiplex PCR, the repertoire was profiled, and TCRdb retains in-frame clones only, with some absent. The top ten hold roughly 0.31% of the sample, which has about 250,000 clones, 75% to 85% seen once. The chain uses TRBV6-5 and TRBJ2-1, with 7 bases identical to TRBD2. The TCR comes from a girl aged 2 to 9 in good health and CMV-seronegative. Sequences were obtained from PBMCs. The CDR3 spells CASRPLRAGVFEQFF. CDR3 DNA sequence: TGTGCCAGCAGACCTCTCCGGGCGGGGGTCTTTGAGCAGTTCTTC.